The T cell receptor beta chain under discussion was sequenced for a study of blood T cell repertoires in COVID-19. Turning to the study itself: The study drew acute and convalescent COVID-19 samples from the United States, Italy and Spain. In each case, the material was cDNA or gDNA derived from T cells, B-cell-depleted T cells, or PBMCs.

Study processing details: The authors estimated nucleated cell counts from reference gene primer amplification. Only in-frame clones appear in the TCRdb table, and some are missing; sequencing was by immunoSEQ multiplex PCR. V and J calls and clone size are copied from that table; D and trimming were computed from the DNA. Here the sample spans about 64,000 clones, nearly 90% being singletons. The CDR3 spans 17 residues. V was pared by 0 bases and J by 1 base, with 13 bases between. Germline CDR1 and CDR2: SGHRS and YFSETQ. The gene calls are TRBV5-1 and TRBJ2-2, with D hard to call. The receptor's source is a man aged 65 to 85 with acute or convalescent COVID-19. Sequenced input: peripheral blood. The CDR3 loop is CASSLALDSLNTGELFF. The DNA for the CDR3 is TGCGCCAGCAGCTTGGCGCTAGATTCCTTGAACACCGGGGAGCTGTTTTTT.